This T cell receptor beta chain stems from a study of blood T cell repertoires in COVID-19. Under the authors' procedure: The assay estimated nucleated cells by amplifying reference gene primers. TCRdb keeps only in-frame clones here, not all; method: immunoSEQ multiplex PCR. V and J calls and clone size are as listed in that table; D and trimming were resolved from the DNA. The sample carries fewer than 200,000 clones, around four fifths recorded once. The CDR3 extends over 14 amino acids. The V gene's germline CDR1 is SQVTM and CDR2 ANQGSEA. The V end lost 8 bases, the J end lost 0 bases, and 14 bases lay between the germline ends.

The genes are TRBV29-1 and TRBJ2-4; D is unclear. This sequence was found in a woman in her forties or fifties who had recovered from COVID-19. What was sequenced was PBMCs or T cells enriched from blood (not recorded which). CDR3 DNA sequence: TGCAGCATTAGCCTGGGTTTAGCCAAAAACATTCAGTACTTC. Its translation is CSISLGLAKNIQYF.